Below, 16 T cell receptor beta chains from the same sample are listed, as sequenced in a study of blood T cells in healthy people across ages. Using a J-beta primer mix together with a sample-barcoded 5' primer, a second PCR was run for about 7 to 12 cycles. From the 5' RACE reads, TCRdb called clonotypes with MiXCR, one entry per CDR3 protein. In the table there are about 640,000 distinct CDR3 sequences, 58% of which are singletons. Input material: blood. These receptors all stem from a man aged 60 to 75 in good health.

The J gene is TRBJ1-2, the V gene TRBV18, with unresolved D. The CDR3 totals 15 residues. Germline assignment: CDR1 KGHSH and CDR2 LQKENI. The ends were cut back, 0 bases at V and 1 base at J, with 9 bases in the middle. The CDR3 loop reads CASSPPNTFNYGYTF. The CDR3 coding sequence is TGTGCCAGCTCACCACCTAATACTTTTAACTATGGCTACACCTTC. Full variable domain (remainder filled in from reference TRBV18 and TRBJ1-2): NAGVMQNPRHLVRRRGQEARLRCSPMKGHSHVYWYRQLPEEGLKFMVYLQKENIIDESGMPKERFSAEFPKEGPSILRIQQVVRGDSAAYFCASSPPNTFNYGYTFGSGTRLTVV.

V gene TRBV29-1 combines with J gene TRBJ2-1; 11 bases agree with TRBD2. Germline trimming cut 6 bases from V and 4 bases from J; bases unmatched to any gene: 11. The CDR3 sequence is 16 residues long. Germline CDR1 reads SQVTM; CDR2 reads ANQGSEA. The CDR3 sequence: CSVGGSGGARYNEQFF. CDR3 nucleotide sequence: TGCAGCGTAGGAGGTAGCGGGGGGGCTCGGTACAATGAGCAGTTCTTC.

The chain recombines TRBV7-2 with TRBJ2-1, with 9 bases that match TRBD2. The CDR3 consists of 16 residues. V gave up 1 base and J gave up 9 bases; unmatched junction bases: 10. Germline loops: CDR1 SGHTA, CDR2 FQGNSA. CDR3 DNA: TGTGCCAGCAGCTTAGAGGCCGGGCGGGGGGGCCTTGAGCAGTTCTTC. It codes for CASSLEAGRGGLEQFF.

Only a few counts were recorded for this clonotype. This sequence joins TRBV6-6 and TRBJ1-4; weak D call: TRBD1 (6 bases). With 4 bases removed from V and 0 bases from J, the gap between germline ends came to 9 bases. Germline lookup yields CDR1 MNHNY and CDR2 SVGAGI (reference sequence). The length of the CDR3 is 15 residues. CDR3 DNA: TGTGCCAGCAGTTTCAACAGGGCAACTAATGAAAAACTGTTTTTT. This translates into CASSFNRATNEKLFF.

The chain couples TRBV6-1 to TRBJ2-2; tentatively, D is TRBD2 (7 bases). Trimming shortened V by 3 bases and J by 1 base, and 12 bases separated the two germline ends. Germline CDR1 MNHNS, CDR2 SASEGT. The CDR3 contains 16 residues. CDR3 nucleotides: TGTGCCAGCAGTGATGGTAGGGGGGGGAACACCGGGGAGCTGTTTTTT. This sequence encodes CASSDGRGGNTGELFF.

This chain connects TRBV14 to TRBJ2-5, with no clear D. V lost 0 bases, J lost 5 bases, and 19 bases lay in between. The germline V gene encodes CDR1 SGHDN and CDR2 FVKESK. The CDR3 runs to 17 residues. The CDR3: CASSQEGDTLIWETQYF. Here the CDR3 DNA reads TGTGCCAGCAGCCAAGAGGGCGACACACTCATATGGGAGACCCAGTACTTC.

The rearrangement joins TRBV6-1 to TRBJ2-2; perhaps TRBD1 as D (6 bases). Germline lookup yields CDR1 MNHNS and CDR2 SASEGT. V lost 6 bases, J lost 5 bases, and 13 bases lay in between. The CDR3 extends over 14 amino acids. The CDR3 DNA reads TGTGCCAGCAGGAGGCAGGGGCGGACCGGGGAGCTGTTTTTT. Its translation is CASRRQGRTGELFF.

The CDR3 reads CASLATGTHEQYF. In DNA form, the CDR3 reads TGTGCCAGCCTCGCTACAGGGACCCACGAGCAGTACTTC. The V gene is TRBV6-5, the J gene TRBJ2-7, with D maybe TRBD1 (6 bases). CDR3 length: 13 amino acids. Trimming took off 8 bases at V and 5 bases at J, with 16 bases between the two ends. Germline V gene data show CDR1 as MNHEY and CDR2 as SVGAGI.

CDR3 amino acids: CSARDQWGTSGGAKELFF. In DNA form, the CDR3 reads TGCAGTGCTAGAGATCAATGGGGGACTAGCGGGGGGGCCAAGGAGCTGTTTTTT. This chain uses TRBV20-1 with TRBJ2-2; the match to TRBD2 covers 16 bases. V gave up 0 bases and J gave up 10 bases; unmatched junction bases: 11. This CDR3 has 18 amino acids. CDR1 and CDR2 from the germline V gene are DFQATT and SNEGSKA (reference sequence).

This clonotype was detected a few times. The rearrangement uses TRBV5-1 and TRBJ2-1; no firm D call. Trimming pared 5 bases from V and 0 bases from J, leaving 12 bases between. Looked up from germline, CDR1 is SGHRS and CDR2 is YFSETQ. The CDR3 contains 15 residues. This CDR3 reads CASSGPSSSYNEQFF. CDR3 sequence (DNA): TGCGCCAGCAGTGGTCCCAGCAGCTCCTACAATGAGCAGTTCTTC.

This clonotype was recorded a few times. The J gene is TRBJ1-2, the V gene TRBV3-1; no reliable D call. The CDR3 is 13 amino acids. V was shortened by 4 bases and J by 4 bases, with 10 bases between the two germline ends. Germline V gene sequence: CDR1 LGHDT, CDR2 YNNKEL (reference sequence). CDR3 residues: CASSPRVTYGYTF. The CDR3 DNA sequence: TGTGCCAGCAGCCCTAGGGTAACCTATGGCTACACCTTC.

This clonotype was detected only a few times. This chain joins TRBV2 and TRBJ2-3; 12 bases align to TRBD2. The CDR3 runs 16 residues. CDR1 and CDR2 from the germline V gene are SNHLY and FYNNEI. J gave up 4 bases and V 6 bases, and 8 bases lay outside the gene matches. CDR3 bases: TGTGCCAGCAGCCTAGCGGGGGGGCCATCCGCAGATACGCAGTATTTT. This encodes CASSLAGGPSADTQYF.

This chain uses TRBV11-2 with TRBJ1-4; TRBD1 matches 8 bases. J gave up 8 bases and V 5 bases, and 16 bases lay outside the gene matches. The V gene's germline CDR1 is SGHAT and CDR2 FQNNGV. This CDR3 contains 17 residues. The CDR3 region is CASSPGPHTGGWEKLFF. DNA for the CDR3: TGTGCCAGCAGCCCAGGCCCCCACACAGGGGGATGGGAAAAACTGTTTTTT.

In its sample, this clonotype was seen a few times. The chain couples TRBV12-3 or TRBV12-4 to TRBJ2-1; 12 bases map to TRBD2. Trimming removed 5 bases from V and 2 bases from J; junction bases left unmatched: 1. The CDR3 is 15 residues long. The CDR3 is CASSRLAGAYNEQFF. The DNA of the CDR3 is TGTGCCAGCAGTCGACTAGCGGGGGCCTACAATGAGCAGTTCTTC.

In its sample, this clonotype was seen a few times. The chain uses TRBV11-2 and TRBJ2-1; D might be TRBD1 (5 bases). The CDR3 covers 12 residues. CDR1 and CDR2 from the germline V gene are SGHAT and FQNNGV. V lost 6 bases and J lost 8, with 11 bases in between. The CDR3: CASSAVGDEQFF. CDR3 DNA sequence: TGTGCCAGCAGTGCGGTAGGGGATGAGCAGTTCTTC.

The rearrangement uses TRBV28 and TRBJ2-4; D might be TRBD1 or TRBD2, each matching 5 bases. Germline CDR1 and CDR2: MDHEN and SYDVKM. V dropped 4 bases and J dropped 5 bases, with 9 bases sitting between them. The CDR3 totals 13 residues. The CDR3 sequence is CASSSPGQNIQYF. CDR3 DNA: TGTGCCAGCAGTTCCCCGGGGCAAAACATTCAGTACTTC.